The source of this TCR beta chain is a study of molecular identifiers for immune sequencing clone quantification. As CD8+CD4-CCR7+CD45RA+ cells, naive CD8 T cells were sorted. Libraries of bulk TCR were made by previously described methods (with listed TCR primers). Each CDR3 protein is one row after TCRdb ran MiXCR on the PCR reads. The data contain a few hundred thousand distinct CDR3 sequences, roughly 23% of them singletons. The length of the CDR3 is 18 residues. Germline CDR1 and CDR2: MNHEY and SVGAGI. Deletions cut 0 bases from V and 0 bases from J, with 12 bases between. The chain employs TRBV6-5 and TRBJ2-6, with a tentative D call TRBD1 (6 bases). This sequence was found in a human donor in good health. Some libraries in this study had Jurkat cell RNA spiked in. The specimen was naive CD8+ T cells from blood, with Jurkat cell RNA spiked in. Subset reported: FACS-sorted CD8+CD4-CCR7+CD45RA+ naive T cells. Here the CDR3 DNA reads TGTGCCAGCAGTTACTCTGGACAGCCTATCTCTGGGGCCAACGTCCTGACTTTC. Translating it yields CASSYSGQPISGANVLTF.